The T cell receptor (beta chain) under discussion was sequenced for a study of T cell responses to AZD1222 COVID-19 vaccine (dated by TCRdb to 2020 to 2023). For the wider study: A total of roughly 240 trial participants underwent TCR sequencing, of whom about 200 received two doses of AZD1222 and some 26 received two doses of the MenACWY control vaccine. Enrollment into the trials was organized by age into subgroups of 18-55, 56-69 and 70-plus years, and those subgroups contained roughly 160, 29 and 62 TCR-sequenced participants, respectively. What the authors observed across the whole study: A significant rise in spike-specific TCR breadth and depth was observed after two AZD1222 doses relative to day 0 and relative to MenACWY recipients. Conclusions about previously exposed vaccinees were limited because only a handful of AZD1222 recipients were SARS-CoV-2 seropositive at baseline. Nearly half of unique spike-specific TCRs reportedly recognized epitopes outside regions mutated in the B.1.351 and B.1.1.7 variants. The vaccine-associated CD4 TCRs covered the entire spike protein, and the dominant responses fell in regions 160-218 and 743-854. In the small 56-69-year group, the increase in depth fell short of significance, most likely because of low power. Because no samples from the day 14 peak response were available, repertoires could be characterized only after the peak T cell response. Most participants were white British and females outnumbered males, and the authors suggested that clonal diversity may have been underestimated.

The CDR3 regions of human TCRbeta chains were analyzed by immunosequencing. As for how the authors treated the data: TCRs in the repertoires were compared against a reference library of SARS-CoV-2-specific TCRs that had been generated with the MIRA antigen-specificity platform. Breadth was defined as the fraction of unique TCRs that were SARS-CoV-2-associated, and depth was defined as the fraction of total T cells that were SARS-CoV-2-associated. Each spike-specific TCR was assigned to its reactive spike region and to a CD4 or CD8 class using the MIRA data. Log10-transformed breadth and depth values were compared by one-way ANOVA with Sidak's multiple comparisons tests. Not all clones reach the TCRdb copy of this immuneACCESS table, which keeps in-frame sequences only. Checked studies attribute under half of the gap to unresolved V genes and leave the rest unexplained. The V and J calls and clone size come from that table; D and trimming were worked out from the DNA. The sample contains 100,000 to 120,000 clones, roughly 88% of them found a single time. The top ten clones comprise approximately 6.5% of the sample.

The time point label of this sample denotes: about 28 days (+/-7) after the second vaccine dose. AZD1222 recipients with second doses at about 4 weeks or about 12 weeks were pooled, because spike-specific TCR depth and breadth did not differ between schedules. Vaccinee samples came from UK trials COV001 and COV002, including a single-blind randomized controlled phase 2/3 trial of AZD1222 (ChAdOx1 nCoV-19) in healthy adults. Trial participant PBMC samples were collected at day 0 and day 28 after the second dose for TCRbeta chain sequencing. Only one count was recorded for this clone. It lacks a known antigen. Base qualities are not provided; no much larger clone lies one nucleotide away. The sample consisted of peripheral blood, taken 28 days after the second AZD1222 dose. This receptor was taken from an adult who received the AZD1222 COVID-19 vaccine.

CDR3 region: CASSFSANSPLHF. The bases are TGTGCCAGCAGTTTCTCGGCGAATTCACCCCTCCACTTT. The chain is made from TRBV6-5 and TRBJ1-6, with the D gene not confidently named. Trimming removed 4 bases from V and 7 bases from J, leaving 8 bases between the germline ends. From the cysteine up to the phenylalanine, the CDR3 has a length of 13 residues. Only the CDR3 DNA stays, 39 bases, in frame from base 1. Reading the germline V gene gives CDR1 MNHEY and CDR2 SVGAGI.